This T cell receptor (beta chain) was sequenced during a study of T cell responses to AZD1222 COVID-19 vaccine. Study results and limitations: White British donors predominated, females outnumbered males, and clonal diversity was possibly underestimated. With two AZD1222 doses given, Spike-specific TCR breadth and depth both rose.

As to this clone: Its antigen is undetermined.

Looked up from germline, CDR1 is GTSNPN and CDR2 is SVGIG (reference sequence). This CDR3 region has 13 residues. Trimming shortened V by 0 bases and J by 5 bases, and 7 bases separated the two germline ends. The table came from immunoSEQ multiplex PCR; TCRdb's copy has only in-frame clones and leaves some out. The sample shows 85,000 to 100,000 clones, around 90% of them seen only once. The V and J genes are TRBV30 and TRBJ2-2; D is unclear. The sequence was collected from an adult in good health. The source was peripheral blood, collected on day 0 of AZD1222 vaccination. CDR3 bases: TGTGCCTGGAGTGTCTTTGGAACCGGGGAGCTGTTTTTT. Encoded protein: CAWSVFGTGELFF.